Listed below are T cell receptor beta chains from one sample, sequenced in a study of T cells in Graves' hyperthyroidism and ophthalmopathy. One entry per CDR3 protein results from TCRdb running MiXCR on the multiplex PCR reads. The table includes 800,000 or so distinct CDR3 sequences, over 35% detected once. Sequenced material: blood. The origin of the receptors is a man aged 18 to 29 with Graves' hyperthyroidism. CDR3s include the opening cysteine and the closing phenylalanine or tryptophan.

J | V | CDR3
TRBJ1-5 | TRBV29-1 | CSVADRGIYQPQHF
TRBJ1-6 | TRBV25-1 | CASTRTHNSPLHF
TRBJ2-2 | TRBV2 | CACASSEGLDVAGELFF
TRBJ2-3 | TRBV2 | CASSGTVTDTQYF
TRBJ2-7 | TRBV6-6 | CASSYSGRAPDYEQYF
TRBJ2-7 | TRBV10-3 | CASSYDSGYSYEQYF
TRBJ2-5 | TRBV2 | CASSESTEWTQYF
TRBJ1-4 | TRBV5-1 | CASSLTAELFF
TRBJ1-1 | TRBV6-1 | CASKLQEMNTEASF
TRBJ1-1 | TRBV7-3 | CANSLWSRTVTEAFF
TRBJ2-7 | TRBV5-1 | CASSDRDRGDEQYF